This TCR beta chain was sequenced during a study of cytomegalovirus exposure and HLA in healthy donors. About this clone itself: The antigen remains unidentified.

Primers included in the PCR were 60 Vbeta and 13 Jbeta primers. As handled by the study authors: An analysis performed later counted 72 million or so unique TCR beta chains (roughly 11 million of them shared). TCRdb's copy holds only in-frame clones and misses some; the assay was immunoSEQ multiplex PCR. For V, J and clone size, that table is used; D and trimming come from the DNA. The profile shows roughly 98,000 clones, roughly 79% of them singletons. Findings of the study overall: Several of the most significant clusters appeared linked to common viral pathogens, based on a later analysis. According to the study, around 150 TCR beta chains were cytomegalovirus-associated.

Trimming removed 6 bases from V and 0 bases from J, with 11 bases in between. The length of the CDR3 is 14 residues. From germline, CDR1 is SEHNR and CDR2 FQNEAQ (reference sequence). The chain couples TRBV7-9 to TRBJ1-2; maybe TRBD1 (6 bases). The origin of this receptor is a female donor in good health and CMV-seropositive. Sequenced input: PBMCs. CDR3: CASRTGRANYGYTF. CDR3 in DNA: TGTGCCAGCAGAACAGGGCGAGCTAACTATGGCTACACCTTC.